This TCR beta chain comes out of a study of CD8+CD57+ T cells in acquired aplastic anemia. Whole-study context: Average DNA yield from sorted CD4+ and CD8+ cells was 3.2 ug. Whole-study results and caveats: Comparison of patients with controls identified nearly 30 shared CD8+ CDR3 sequences. Between patients and controls, CD8+ Simpson's diversity did not vary significantly.

All patients picked for sequencing had shown, by flow cytometry, an expansion of CD8+CD57+ cells. A severe acquired aplastic anemia diagnosis applied to all patients. V shed 7 bases, J shed 4 bases, and the junction held 3 bases outside the gene matches. Looked up from germline, CDR1 is ENHRY and CDR2 is SYGVKD. The CDR3 is 12 amino acids. This clonotype has a count of ten or more. The antigen remains unidentified. Investigators profiled TCR beta VDJ and CDR3 from genomic DNA template. TCRdb used MiXCR to reprocess the reads, holding one entry per CDR3 protein. The sample holds 300,000 or so distinct CDR3 sequences, roughly 61% seen once.

The clonotype comes from a human donor with aplastic anemia. The V gene is TRBV10-3, the J gene TRBJ1-2; 7 nucleotides match TRBD1. Sample: sorted CD4+, CD8+, or CD8+CD57+ T cells (not recorded which) from PBMCs. CDR3 sequence: CAIMGQTYGYTF. The CDR3 coding sequence is TGTGCCATCATGGGACAGACCTATGGCTACACCTTC.